The TCR beta chain described here comes from a study of blood T cell repertoires in COVID-19. Study details: The study drew acute and convalescent COVID-19 samples from the United States, Italy and Spain.

Original data processing: Reference gene primers were amplified, and this amplification served to estimate nucleated cell counts. Clones were sequenced by immunoSEQ multiplex PCR, and TCRdb holds only the in-frame ones, with some missing. The V and J calls and clone size are taken from that table; D and trimming were inferred from the DNA. The sample lists approximately 170,000 clones; 65% to 85% were seen once. Sequencing used peripheral blood. This TCR came from a human donor with acute or convalescent COVID-19. The donor label of this sample is uncertain.

This CDR3 is CATKKGDRGTGELFF. CDR3 coding DNA: TGTGCCACTAAGAAGGGGGACAGGGGCACCGGGGAGCTGTTTTTT. The rearrangement joins TRBV6-6 to TRBJ2-2, with 10 bases aligning to TRBD1. CDR1 and CDR2 from the germline V gene are MNHNY and SVGAGI (reference sequence). CDR3 size: 15 residues. With 10 bases clipped from V and 4 bases from J, the junction kept 9 bases outside the gene matches.